This is a list of T cell receptor beta chains from one sample in a study of post-analysis software for immune sequencing data. MiXCR was run by TCRdb on the PCR reads, yielding one entry per CDR3 protein. Here the sample spans approximately 660,000 distinct CDR3 sequences, 59% being singletons. Source material: blood. The receptors here all came from a girl aged 2 to 9 with multiple sclerosis. Both conserved end residues are part of each CDR3. The order of the fields is D gene, J gene, V gene, clone size, CDR3 DNA, CDR3 protein. D genes are given only for firm matches. Some rows have no size entry. The others give once, few or many, or a class for an expanded clone.

TRBD1 | TRBJ2-5 | TRBV28 | - | TGTGCCAGCAGTTTATGGAGTCTGAAAAGGGGGCGAGGGAAAGAGACCCAGTACTTC | CASSLWSLKRGRGKETQYF
TRBD2 | TRBJ2-3 | TRBV7-3 | - | TGTGCCAGCAGCCGGCGGACTAGAGGAGATACGCAGTATTTT | CASSRRTRGDTQYF
- | TRBJ2-4 | TRBV5-1 | - | TGCGCCAGCAGCCGGGACCCGGAGTGGACCGACATTCAGTACTTC | CASSRDPEWTDIQYF
- | TRBJ1-1 | TRBV7-9 | - | TGTGCCAGCAGCCCGGCGCACGCTGAAGCTTTCTTT | CASSPAHAEAFF
TRBD2 | TRBJ2-1 | TRBV29-1 | few | TGCAGCGTTGGGGTGGGCGGGGGATTAAGCGATGAGCAGTTCTTC | CSVGVGGGLSDEQFF
TRBD2 | TRBJ2-3 | TRBV5-1 | - | TGCGCCAGCGGAATAGCGGGAGTAAGGACAGATACGCAGTATTTT | CASGIAGVRTDTQYF
- | TRBJ1-1 | TRBV20-1 | - | TGCAGTGCTAGAGATCGGTCAGATTTTGTAGAAGCTTTCTTT | CSARDRSDFVEAFF
- | TRBJ2-4 | TRBV15 | - | TGTGCCACCAGCAGAGCGAGGGAGGGGGGAAACATTCAGTACTTC | CATSRAREGGNIQYF
TRBD2 | TRBJ2-1 | TRBV29-1 | - | TGCAGCGTTAGGGCGGGAGGCCCTTTCTCCTACAATGAGCAGTTCTTC | CSVRAGGPFSYNEQFF
TRBD1 | TRBJ1-1 | TRBV5-1 | few | TGCGCCAGCAGCATACCGACAGGGGACACTGAAGCTTTCTTT | CASSIPTGDTEAFF